The T cell receptor (beta chain) under discussion was sequenced for a study of shared clonotypes between healthy human individuals (dated by TCRdb to between 2020 and 2021). For the wider study: The cohort included a few men and a couple of women between 18 and 49 years of age. Per donor, leukapheresis produced somewhere between about 0.8 and 9 billion PBMCs. To increase sequencing depth and limit assay-specific biases, TCR repertoire library preparation and sequencing were carried out by different laboratories using diverse techniques. For each donor, three plates each were used for CD4 naive and CD4 memory, two plates were used for CD8 naive, and one plate was used for CD8 memory. To estimate repertoire size and how much clonotype sharing occurs between individuals, the study deeply sequenced the blood TCR repertoires of several healthy adults.

For the CD8 naive samples, CD45RO-negative cells were positively selected for CCR7, yielding a CD45RA+CCR7+ population from which TemRA cells were excluded. The donors were healthy, HIV-negative adults with no recently reported acute infections or vaccinations. Only Caucasian adults living in Nashville, Tennessee, USA were represented among the donors. Blood was collected by leukapheresis, and PBMCs were isolated by Ficoll-Histopaque density gradient centrifugation and then cryopreserved in liquid nitrogen vapor phase. Purity and quantity of every magnetically sorted T cell population were checked by analytical flow cytometry. Genomic DNA was isolated from every sorted fraction and measured by UV absorbance on a Nanodrop 2000c. Turning to this clone: The clone's antigen remains unknown. Qualities for individual bases were not recorded, and no much larger clone is one base off. The sample contains more than one DNA sequence encoding this CDR3.

Using the deep immunoSEQ assay, TCR CDR3 regions were amplified from genomic DNA by multiplex PCR. For each cell subset, the extracted genomic DNA was distributed evenly across all wells of several immunoSEQ 96-well plates, and each plate served as one replicate. For sorted subsets, each replicate PCR was loaded with 200 to 250 ng genomic DNA, equivalent to 32,000 or so T cell genomes. The purified libraries were quantified using a Qubit 3.0 fluorometer, sized with a Bioanalyzer 2100, and then quantified again using the KAPA Library Quantification kit. A separate single-read 150-cycle Illumina NextSeq 550 flow cell was used to sequence each immunoSEQ 96-well plate. Per the source publication's procedure: Because the immunoSEQ output included only junctional sequences and no quality scores, the filtering could not be the same as the filtering used for full-length reads. To assign V/J genes and CDR3, sequences were annotated using PyIR, a Python wrapper for IgBLAST v1.9, with IMGT germline references. Reads with weak V/J assignments (E-value above 1e-6), missing CDR3, stop codons, out-of-frame junctions, or ambiguous translated residues were removed. V3J clonotypes were defined as sequences sharing an identical inferred V gene, J gene, and CDR3 amino acid sequence. Percentage overlap between repertoires was calculated by dividing the number of shared unique clonotypes by the size of the smaller repertoire. RTK rarefaction, the Chao1 estimator, and Recon v2.1 estimates of unobserved clonotypes were used to assess repertoire richness. Generation probabilities for all TCRbeta clonotypes obtained by the gDNA method from four donors were computed using OLGA. Imported from immuneACCESS, the table was reduced by TCRdb to in-frame sequences with V and J called. These copies leave out some clones; in studies compared against another copy, an unresolved V gene accounts for under half, and the cause of the remainder is not known. V, J and clone size are those of that table, while D and trimming were read from the DNA. For this sample the table gives around 1.9 million clones, of which around 93% were detected only once. The ten largest make up over 1.5% of the sample.

Trimming at the junction amounts to 0 bases on V and 2 bases on J, and the germline ends lie 5 bases apart. Looking up the germline V gene yields CDR1 SGHRS and CDR2 YFSETQ. The CDR3 starts with the cysteine, ends with the phenylalanine, and has 13 residues. The kept DNA is CDR3 alone, 39 bases in frame from the first base. The paper's findings and limits, for the study overall: Because the study included a small number of donors, the genetic and exposure-history diversity represented was limited. Pairwise subsampling indicated that sequencing depth was expected to affect the degree of clonotype sharing among donors. Sharing across a handful of donors was observed for around 4.8% of naive CD4, under 4% of naive CD8, around 2.5% of memory CD4, and roughly 0.4% of memory CD8 clonotypes. Even with the large sequencing depth, rarefaction of the sorted-subset datasets indicated that sequencing was incomplete. Clonotypes shared by all four sorted-subset donors showed higher generation probabilities than non-shared clonotypes. Sampling was limited to blood, and TCR repertoires in tissue likely differ from TCR repertoires in blood. Estimated clonotype richness was generally larger for naive than for memory subsets.

Sequenced sample: naive CD8+ T cells from PBMCs. Taken with the paper, the label for cell subset or site translates to: CD45RA+CCR7+. In this chain, TRBV5-1 is recombined with TRBJ1-1, with no D gene named confidently. This sequence was found in a man between 18 and 29 years old in good health. Some clones in this sample may be carry-over from other donors' samples. The DNA is TGCGCCAGCAGCTTGGCCCCAAACACTGAAGCTTTCTTT. Translated, it gives CASSLAPNTEAFF.